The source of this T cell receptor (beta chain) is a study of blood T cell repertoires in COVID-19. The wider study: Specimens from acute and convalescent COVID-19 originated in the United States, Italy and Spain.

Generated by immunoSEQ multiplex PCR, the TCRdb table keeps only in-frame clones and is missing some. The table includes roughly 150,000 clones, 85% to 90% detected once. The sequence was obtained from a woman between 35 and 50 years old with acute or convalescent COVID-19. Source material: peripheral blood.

CDR3 in DNA: TGTGCCACCAGTGACCCTAATGTAGACAGGGGGCGCGCGGAGACCCAGTACTTC. This encodes CATSDPNVDRGRAETQYF. V usage is TRBV24-1 and J usage is TRBJ2-5, with TRBD1 matching over 10 bases. The CDR3 runs 18 residues. The junction had 15 bases not matched to a gene; V was cut back by 4 bases and J by 5 bases. In germline, CDR1 is KGHDR, CDR2 SFDVKD.